The next 20 T cell receptor beta chains were all read from a single sample in a study of CXCR3-negative and CXCR3-positive naive CD8 T cells (dated by TCRdb to about 2019). Study-level results and caveats: TRB CDR3s from CXCR3-positive naive cells showed higher hydrophobicity (lower Kidera factor 4), lower energy, and higher strength and volume indices than CXCR3-negative naive cells.

Their antigen targets remain unknown. The instrument given in TCRdb is NextSeq 550. The Human TCR Profiling Kit (MiLaboratory) was used to make UMI-labeled 5' RACE TRB cDNA libraries. Reads reprocessed by TCRdb are summarized as one entry per CDR3 protein sequence, and DNA is absent. The sample table includes 84,000 or so distinct CDR3 sequences. Jointly, the top ten make up about 0.62% of the sample. The sequencing input was naive CXCR3+ CD8+ T cells from blood. Reading the label with the study, this specimen's cell subset or site is: CD45RO-CCR7+CD27+CD95- naive CD8+ T cells expressing CXCR3 (TNR3+). All receptors derive from a human donor in good health. Some clones in this sample may be carry-over from other donors' samples.

The chain carries TRBV4-3 and TRBJ1-2. The CDR3 contains 15 residues. In germline, CDR1 is LGHNA, CDR2 YSLEER. CDR3 in amino acids: CASSQRMDPNYGYTF.

The CDR3 is CSVWTGRIGELFF. This chain connects TRBV29-1 to TRBJ2-2; the TCRdb D gene call, TRBD1, has no DNA to confirm it. CDR3 size: 13 residues. The germline CDR1 and CDR2 sequences are SQVTM and ANQGSEA.

The rearrangement joins TRBV9 to TRBJ2-3; the D call of TRBD1 rests on TCRdb alone, since no DNA is present to check it. The CDR3 is 17 amino acids. Germline V gene sequence: CDR1 SGDLS, CDR2 YYNGEE. The chain's CDR3 is CASSPRGRSDIPDTQYF.

The chain couples TRBV7-3 to TRBJ1-4; TCRdb selects TRBD1, and the lack of DNA leaves this call unchecked. Germline values: CDR1 SGHTA, CDR2 FQGTGA. The CDR3 totals 20 residues. The CDR3 protein is CASSFPNPGQGAQTNEKLFF.

The V call is TRBV4-2, the J call TRBJ2-1; checking the TCRdb D call of TRBD2 is not possible without DNA. CDR3 length: 11 amino acids. From germline, CDR1 is LGHNA and CDR2 YNFKEQ. The CDR3 loop reads CASSQDSPQFF.

This rearrangement joins TRBV28 to TRBJ2-7. Germline V gene data show CDR1 as MDHEN and CDR2 as SYDVKM. The CDR3 sequence is 11 residues long. This CDR3 reads CASNSNYEQYF. Combining the CDR3 with reference TRBV28 and TRBJ2-7 gives the whole variable domain DVKVTQSSRYLVKRTGEKVFLECVQDMDHENMFWYRQDPGLGLRLIYFSYDVKMKEKGDIPEGYSVSREKKERFSLILESASTNQTSMYLCASNSNYEQYFGPGTRLTVT.

The chain couples TRBV12-3 or TRBV12-4 to TRBJ2-5; without DNA, the TCRdb call of TRBD1 cannot be checked. The CDR3 loop spans 15 amino acids. The CDR3 sequence is CASSADSFVQETQYF.

V gene TRBV6-5 combines with J gene TRBJ2-2. The germline V gene encodes CDR1 MNHEY and CDR2 SVGAGI. The CDR3 totals 15 residues. The CDR3 reads CASSWSSGNTGELFF.

V usage is TRBV9 and J usage is TRBJ2-2. CDR1 and CDR2 from the germline V gene are SGDLS and YYNGEE. The CDR3 has 17 residues. The CDR3: CASSVPRFSSNTGELFF.

This chain uses TRBV20-1 with TRBJ2-1. Germline CDR1 reads DFQATT; CDR2 reads SNEGSKA (reference sequence). The CDR3 has 14 amino acids. CDR3 residues: CSASAEYRYNEQFF.

J is TRBJ1-2 and V is TRBV20-1; without DNA, the TCRdb call of TRBD1 cannot be checked. Germline V CDR1 and CDR2: DFQATT, SNEGSKA (reference sequence). The CDR3 length is 14 residues. This CDR3 reads CSARQQGLHYGYTF.

This chain connects TRBV7-6 to TRBJ1-4. This CDR3 is 12 amino acids long. Germline CDR1 reads SGHVS; CDR2 reads FNYEAQ. The CDR3 loop reads CASSGSNEKLFF.

V gene TRBV20-1 combines with J gene TRBJ2-5. CDR3 size: 16 residues. Germline V lookup: CDR1 DFQATT, CDR2 SNEGSKA (reference sequence). This chain's CDR3 is CSARTLADPYQETQYF.

The CDR3 spells CASSLRERDTQYF. The genes are TRBV27 and TRBJ2-3; TCRdb gives TRBD1 as the D gene, but with no DNA this cannot be confirmed. Germline V lookup: CDR1 MNHEY, CDR2 SMNVEV (reference sequence). This CDR3 contains 13 residues.

This chain uses TRBV5-1 with TRBJ2-1; TCRdb's D gene call, TRBD1, goes unchecked for lack of DNA. Germline V gene data show CDR1 as SGHRS and CDR2 as YFSETQ. This CDR3 spans 15 amino acids. CDR3 residues: CASSLNPGTYNEQFF.

V gene TRBV29-1 combines with J gene TRBJ2-3; checking the TCRdb D call of TRBD2 is not possible without DNA. The germline gives CDR1 SQVTM, CDR2 ANQGSEA. The CDR3 has 14 amino acids. CDR3 loop: CSVDGREDTDTQYF.

The rearrangement joins TRBV13 to TRBJ2-5; TCRdb's assignment of TRBD1 cannot be checked, as there is no DNA. The germline V gene encodes CDR1 PRHDT and CDR2 FYEKMQ (reference sequence). The length of the CDR3 is 15 residues. The CDR3 sequence is CASSITGYFQETQYF.

This sequence joins TRBV5-1 and TRBJ1-1. CDR3 length: 13 amino acids. CDR1 SGHRS and CDR2 YFSETQ come from the germline V gene. CDR3 amino acids: CASSLRGNTGAFF.

V usage is TRBV28 and J usage is TRBJ1-6. From germline, CDR1 is MDHEN and CDR2 SYDVKM. This CDR3 region has 15 residues. The CDR3 here is CASLEPAGWNSPLHF.

This chain links TRBV12-3 or TRBV12-4 with TRBJ1-5. The CDR3 is 15 amino acids. The CDR3 reads CASSLSATSNQPQHF.